This TCR beta chain was recorded in a study of T cells after yellow fever vaccination. This clonotype was counted at least ten times. The CDR3 has 16 amino acids. V dropped 5 bases and J dropped 7; count of bases not matched to a gene: 16. Germline CDR1 reads SEHNR; CDR2 reads FQNEAQ (reference sequence). In TCRdb, the 5' RACE reads were re-called with MiXCR into one record per CDR3 protein. Of some 160,000 distinct CDR3 sequences listed, approximately 10% are singletons. This receptor was identified in a young man who received the YFV17D yellow fever vaccine. The V gene is TRBV7-9, the J gene TRBJ2-5; 7 bases align to TRBD2. Source: CD8+ T cells sorted from PBMCs, taken 45 days after the yellow fever booster vaccination. The CDR3 region has the DNA TGTGCCAGCAGCGTATCTCTAGCGGCGCCGGAGGTGACCCAGTACTTC. Its protein is CASSVSLAAPEVTQYF.